Following are 30 T cell receptor beta chains from one sample sequenced in a study of graft-versus-host responses after intestinal transplantation (dated by TCRdb to the early 2020s). The library was made by the immunoSEQ multiplex PCR assay. TCRdb mirrors the immuneACCESS table, restricted to in-frame sequences. Some clones are absent from its copies; in checked studies, under half trace to an unresolved V gene, and the reason for the others is unknown. This sample is represented by over 8,500 clones; under 30% of them were singletons. Clones ranked in the top ten supply 6.2% of the sample. In light of the paper, this sample's time point label describes: cells obtained before transplantation from donor or recipient. In mixed lymphocyte reactions, 200,000 CFSE-labeled pre-transplant responders were plated with 200,000 irradiated violet-dye-labeled stimulators and cultured for over five days. The sample in question was alloreactive CD8+ T cells from a mixed lymphocyte reaction culture, obtained before intestinal transplant. What this sample's cell subset or site label stands for: CFSE-low proliferating T cells sorted from approximately six-day pre-transplant mixed lymphocyte reaction (GvH or HvG direction). The receptors derive from a human patient who received an intestinal transplant.

The sample holds a few counts of this clone. The rearrangement links TRBV10-3 to TRBJ2-3; TRBD2 is a possible D gene (6 bases). This CDR3 is 18 amino acids long. The V and J ends lost 2 bases and 2 bases respectively, with 20 bases between them. Germline-derived CDR1 and CDR2 are ENHRY and SYGVKD. The CDR3 sequence is CAISESPYSGDLTDTQYF. The CDR3 DNA reads as TGTGCCATCAGTGAGAGTCCGTATAGCGGAGACCTCACAGATACGCAGTATTTT.

This clone was found a few times. This chain links TRBV11-3 with TRBJ2-1; 10 positions match TRBD2. Trimming removed 4 bases from V and 5 bases from J; junction bases left unmatched: 5. The CDR3 is 15 amino acids. Germline loops: CDR1 SGHNT, CDR2 YENEEA. This CDR3 reads CASSSGTSAHNEQFF. The CDR3 bases are TGTGCCAGCAGCTCCGGGACTAGCGCCCACAATGAGCAGTTCTTC. Full variable domain (outside the CDR3, taken from reference TRBV11-3 and TRBJ2-1): EAGVVQSPRYKIIEKKQPVAFWCNPISGHNTLYWYLQNLGQGPELLIRYENEEAVDDSQLPKDRFSAERLKGVDSTLKIQPAELGDSAVYLCASSSGTSAHNEQFFGPGTRLTVL.

The CDR3 nucleotides read TGTGCCAGTAGTATAGCGGCAGGGGGCGACTATGGCTACACCTTC. Protein: CASSIAAGGDYGYTF. V gene TRBV19 combines with J gene TRBJ1-2, with TRBD1 matching 8 bases. This CDR3 spans 15 amino acids. Germline assignment: CDR1 LNHDA and CDR2 SQIVND (reference sequence). V lost 1 base, J lost 3 bases, and 4 bases stayed unmatched.

This clone turned up a few times. The chain links TRBV11-2 to TRBJ1-1; a weak D match, TRBD1 (5 bases). The germline gives CDR1 SGHAT, CDR2 FQNNGV. The V gene lost 4 bases and the J gene lost 1 base, with 16 bases spanning the gap. This CDR3 has 16 amino acids. The DNA of the CDR3 is TGTGCCAGCAGCTACGACACACACACAGGGAACACTGAAGCTTTCTTT. Protein: CASSYDTHTGNTEAFF.

The chain uses TRBV5-4 and TRBJ2-7; 9 bases match TRBD1. The CDR3 is 16 residues long. With 3 bases clipped from V and 7 bases from J, the junction kept 14 bases outside the gene matches. Germline CDR1 SGHNT, CDR2 YYREEE (reference sequence). DNA for the CDR3: TGTGCCAGCAGCTCAGACCGGGACAGGGCCCCCTCGGAGCAGTACTTC. Translation: CASSSDRDRAPSEQYF.

Judged by abundance, this clone is large. CDR3 in amino acids: CASSLLGEPQHF. CDR3 bases: TGTGCCAGCAGTTTATTGGGCGAGCCCCAGCATTTT. The chain carries TRBV27 and TRBJ1-5; D unclear. The V and J ends lost 1 base and 8 bases respectively, with 6 bases between them. Germline V lookup: CDR1 MNHEY, CDR2 SMNVEV (reference sequence). The CDR3 has 12 amino acids.

This clone was counted a single time. CDR3: CASRETSGELNEQFF. The CDR3 nucleotides are TGTGCCAGCAGAGAGACTAGCGGGGAGCTTAATGAGCAGTTCTTC. The chain is built from TRBV2 and TRBJ2-1, with 11 bases fitting TRBD2. V was clipped by 6 bases and J by 7 bases; unmatched bases: 8. Germline V gives CDR1 SNHLY, CDR2 FYNNEI. This CDR3 is 15 amino acids long. Drawing the rest from reference TRBV2 and TRBJ2-1, the complete variable domain is EPEVTQTPSHQVTQMGQEVILRCVPISNHLYFYWYRQILGQKVEFLVSFYNNEISEKSEIFDDQFSVERPDGSNFTLKIRSTKLEDSAMYFCASRETSGELNEQFFGPGTRLTVL.

This clone was picked up one time. The rearrangement joins TRBV19 to TRBJ2-7, with TRBD1 matching over 11 bases. This CDR3 spans 16 amino acids. Losses at the gene ends were 4 bases for V and 4 bases for J; bases not matched to a gene: 9. The germline CDR1 and CDR2 sequences are LNHDA and SQIVND (reference sequence). CDR3 loop: CASSTHPGTGGYEQYF. In DNA, the CDR3 is TGTGCCAGTAGTACCCACCCCGGGACAGGGGGTTACGAGCAGTACTTC.

The chain uses TRBV7-8 and TRBJ2-3; 10 bases are shared with TRBD1. The CDR3 is 17 residues long. CDR1 SGHVS and CDR2 FQNEAQ come from the germline V gene. V shed 4 bases and J 1 base; nucleotides not matched to a gene: 8. CDR3 DNA sequence: TGTGCCAGCAGCTCTTTGCCCGGGACAGGGGGCACAGATACGCAGTATTTT. It encodes CASSSLPGTGGTDTQYF.

This clone was seen a few times. The CDR3 reads CASSQVSVTQGNTIYF. CDR3 nucleotide sequence: TGCGCCAGCAGCCAAGTGAGCGTCACCCAAGGAAACACCATATATTTT. The rearrangement joins TRBV4-1 to TRBJ1-3; D uncertain. V lost 1 base and J lost 4, with 14 bases in between. This CDR3 is 16 amino acids long. CDR1 is MGHRA, CDR2 YSYEKL, per germline.

This clone turned up a few times. The gene calls are TRBV19 and TRBJ2-1; no clear D gene. The CDR3 is 13 amino acids. V lost 2 bases to trimming and J lost 7 bases, with 9 bases between them. Germline V gene data show CDR1 as LNHDA and CDR2 as SQIVND (reference sequence). In DNA, the CDR3 is TGTGCCAGTAGTATAATGCCTAATAATGAGCAGTTCTTC. Translated: CASSIMPNNEQFF.

The chain carries TRBV2 and TRBJ1-1, with D perhaps TRBD1 (6 bases). There are 12 residues in the CDR3. CDR1 SNHLY and CDR2 FYNNEI come from the germline V gene. The V end was cut by 1 base, the J end by 10 bases, with 10 bases between. CDR3 protein: CASSEGTEGAFF. CDR3 in DNA: TGTGCCAGCAGTGAAGGGACAGAGGGAGCTTTCTTT.

This clone rates as medium-sized. The chain uses TRBV29-1 and TRBJ1-1; possibly TRBD1 for D (5 bases). This CDR3 is 13 amino acids long. V gave up 1 base and J gave up 1 base, with 7 bases separating them. Germline V gives CDR1 SQVTM, CDR2 ANQGSEA. In nucleotides, the CDR3 is TGCAGCGTTGAAGGACAGACGAACACTGAAGCTTTCTTT. Its protein is CSVEGQTNTEAFF. Using reference TRBV29-1 and TRBJ1-1 for the parts outside the CDR3, the full variable domain is SAVISQKPSRDICQRGTSLTIQCQVDSQVTMMFWYRQQPGQSLTLIATANQGSEATYESGFVIDKFPISRPNLTFSTLTVSNMSPEDSSIYLCSVEGQTNTEAFFGQGTRLTVV.

CDR3 in amino acids: CASSSIPGTGDTEAFF. As DNA, the CDR3 is TGTGCCAGCAGCTCTATACCCGGGACAGGGGACACTGAAGCTTTCTTT. V is TRBV11-1 and J is TRBJ1-1; 10 bases align to TRBD1. Germline assignment: CDR1 SGHAT and CDR2 FQDESV (reference sequence). CDR3 length equals 16 residues. Germline trimming cut 4 bases from V and 3 bases from J; bases unmatched to any gene: 8. Drawing the rest from reference TRBV11-1 and TRBJ1-1, the complete variable domain is EAEVAQSPRYKITEKSQAVAFWCDPISGHATLYWYRQILGQGPELLVQFQDESVVDDSQLPKDRFSAERLKGVDSTLKIQPAELGDSAMYLCASSSIPGTGDTEAFFGQGTRLTVV.

The rearrangement joins TRBV11-2 to TRBJ2-5, with no clear D. The J call may be incorrect, as the DNA end agrees better with TRBJ2-7. CDR1 and CDR2 from the germline V gene are SGHAT and FQNNGV. CDR3 size: 12 residues. Here the CDR3 DNA reads TGTGCCAGCAGCTTGCGGCCCTACGAGCAGTACTTC. The encoded protein is CASSLRPYEQYF.

This rearrangement joins TRBV4-1 to TRBJ2-3, with a weak D call TRBD2 (6 bases). The V end was cut by 0 bases, the J end by 4 bases, with 17 bases between. Germline lookup yields CDR1 MGHRA and CDR2 YSYEKL. This CDR3 spans 17 amino acids. The CDR3: CASSQEPGDGLADTQYF. CDR3 bases: TGCGCCAGCAGCCAAGAACCGGGGGACGGACTCGCAGATACGCAGTATTTT.

This clone was seen only a few times. V usage is TRBV7-9 and J usage is TRBJ1-1; 9 positions agree with TRBD1. The CDR3 sequence is 16 residues long. V dropped 5 bases and J dropped 1; count of bases not matched to a gene: 8. CDR1 and CDR2 (germline): SEHNR, FQNEAQ (reference sequence). The CDR3 is CASSPRDRVPNTEAFF. The CDR3 nucleotides read TGTGCCAGCAGCCCTCGGGACAGGGTCCCGAACACTGAAGCTTTCTTT.

The rearrangement uses TRBV7-9 and TRBJ2-3; TRBD1 is a possible D gene (5 bases). The CDR3 is 14 residues long. Germline V gene data show CDR1 as SEHNR and CDR2 as FQNEAQ (reference sequence). With 4 bases removed from V and 1 base from J, the gap between germline ends came to 9 bases. CDR3: CASSSGWGTDTQYF. The CDR3 DNA follows: TGTGCCAGCAGCTCAGGGTGGGGCACAGATACGCAGTATTTT.

This chain joins TRBV5-1 and TRBJ2-1; D remains ambiguous. The CDR3 is made up of 13 amino acids. Per the germline V gene, CDR1 is SGHRS and CDR2 is YFSETQ. V shed 4 bases and J shed 1 base, with 6 bases lying between them. The chain's CDR3 is CASSPLSYNEQFF. The DNA for the CDR3 is TGCGCCAGCAGCCCCTTATCCTACAATGAGCAGTTCTTC.

A few counts support this clone. The chain joins TRBV6-1 to TRBJ1-2, with TRBD1 identical over 7 bases. Per the germline V gene, CDR1 is MNHNS and CDR2 is SASEGT. V shed 5 bases, J shed 1 base, and the junction held 1 base outside the gene matches. The CDR3 totals 13 residues. CDR3 nucleotide sequence: TGTGCCAGCAGTTGGGACAGTAACTATGGCTACACCTTC. Translating it yields CASSWDSNYGYTF.

The rearrangement links TRBV6-1 to TRBJ2-5, with 7 nucleotides matching TRBD2. The CDR3 covers 16 residues. Germline CDR1 is MNHNS and CDR2 is SASEGT. V dropped 2 bases and J dropped 2; count of bases not matched to a gene: 8. This CDR3 is CASSEWGGAPQETQYF. CDR3 bases: TGTGCCAGCAGTGAATGGGGGGGAGCCCCTCAAGAGACCCAGTACTTC.

This clone was seen more than once but under ten times. The chain employs TRBV7-3 and TRBJ2-1; TRBD2 matches 8 bases. With 5 bases clipped from V and 7 bases from J, the junction kept 10 bases outside the gene matches. CDR3 length: 15 amino acids. Looked up from germline, CDR1 is SGHTA and CDR2 is FQGTGA. CDR3 loop: CASSANGGAGNEQFF. The CDR3 coding sequence is TGTGCCAGCAGCGCCAACGGGGGGGCGGGGAATGAGCAGTTCTTC. The full variable domain, with the rest looked up from reference TRBV7-3 and TRBJ2-1, is GAGVSQTPSNKVTEKGKYVELRCDPISGHTALYWYRQSLGQGPEFLIYFQGTGAADDSGLPNDRFFAVRPEGSVSTLKIQRTERGDSAVYLCASSANGGAGNEQFFGPGTRLTVL.

By its share, this clone is medium-sized. The chain employs TRBV29-1 and TRBJ1-2; 10 bases agree with TRBD1. The CDR3 loop spans 11 amino acids. Germline V gene lookup returns CDR1 SQVTM and CDR2 ANQGSEA. V was pared by 7 bases and J by 8 bases, with 4 bases of the junction left unmatched. CDR3 in DNA: TGCAGCGCCGCGGGACAGGGGGGCTACACCTTC. Its protein product is CSAAGQGGYTF.

This clone came up a few times. The chain couples TRBV11-2 to TRBJ2-3, with 10 bases that match TRBD2. The V gene end was trimmed by 5 bases and the J gene end by 1 base; junction bases not matched to a gene: 3. CDR1 and CDR2 from the germline V gene are SGHAT and FQNNGV. The CDR3 loop spans 15 amino acids. The CDR3 DNA reads as TGTGCCAGCAGCCTCCTAGCGGGAGGCACAGATACGCAGTATTTT. This encodes CASSLLAGGTDTQYF.

The chain uses TRBV2 and TRBJ2-5; D perhaps matches TRBD2 (6 bases). The CDR3 length is 15 residues. The germline V gene encodes CDR1 SNHLY and CDR2 FYNNEI. The V end was cut by 4 bases, the J end by 1 base, with 13 bases between. CDR3 sequence: CASSGDGGPQETQYF. Here the CDR3 DNA reads TGTGCCAGCAGTGGGGACGGGGGACCCCAAGAGACCCAGTACTTC.

By sample share, this clone is medium-sized (0.01 to 0.1%). The chain has TRBV5-8 and TRBJ2-2, with TRBD1 identical over 11 bases. Germline CDR1 and CDR2: SGHTS and YDEGEE. This CDR3 is 16 amino acids long. The ends lost 1 base at V and 6 bases at J; junction bases unmatched: 5. The CDR3 DNA reads as TGTGCCAGCAGCTTGTTCGGACAGGGGGCGGCCGGGGAGCTGTTTTTT. Translated: CASSLFGQGAAGELFF.

Written as DNA, the CDR3 is TGTGCCAGCAGCCCGAGGGACAGCGAAGCTTTCTTT. This translates into CASSPRDSEAFF. The genes are TRBV7-9 and TRBJ1-1; 7 nucleotides agree with TRBD1. Trimming took 5 bases from V and 8 from J; bases not matched to a gene: 5. There are 12 residues in the CDR3. From germline, CDR1 is SEHNR and CDR2 FQNEAQ (reference sequence).

This sequence joins TRBV7-8 and TRBJ1-1; D not certain. Looked up from germline, CDR1 is SGHVS and CDR2 is FQNEAQ. The CDR3 is made up of 15 amino acids. The V gene lost 2 bases and the J gene lost 0 bases, with 10 bases spanning the gap. The CDR3 sequence: CASSLFSRVNTEAFF. DNA for the CDR3: TGTGCCAGCAGCTTATTTAGCAGAGTGAACACTGAAGCTTTCTTT.

In its sample, this clone is medium-sized (0.01 to 0.1%). The rearrangement uses TRBV6-6 and TRBJ2-7; D is ambiguous. The CDR3 has 13 amino acids. The germline gives CDR1 MNHNY, CDR2 SVGAGI (reference sequence). Trimming removed 0 bases from V and 3 bases from J, with 6 bases in between. The CDR3 DNA reads TGTGCCAGCAGTTACTCTCCGGTCTACGAGCAGTACTTC. Protein product: CASSYSPVYEQYF.

In this sample, this clone turned up a few times. The chain joins TRBV6-5 to TRBJ2-5; D is ambiguous. The DNA end favors TRBJ2-7, so the J call may be wrong. This CDR3 region has 13 residues. Looked up from germline, CDR1 is MNHEY and CDR2 is SVGAGI. The CDR3 DNA follows: TGTGCCAGCAGCAAACGACTTACCAACGAGCAGTACTTC. This codes for CASSKRLTNEQYF.